The next 26 T cell receptor beta chains were all read from a single sample in a study of Ad26.COV2.S vaccination and SARS-CoV-2 variants (dated by TCRdb to about 2021). The treatment or condition label, as the study defines it: about 20 received Ad26.COV2.S at low or high dose, single or two shots; about 5 received placebo; per-sample allocation not given. For vaccine and placebo recipients, the sequenced repertoires came from samples collected on day 63 after the first injection. The library was prepared using the immunoSEQ multiplex PCR assay. TCRdb obtained this table from immuneACCESS and retained in-frame rearrangements with V and J assigned. These tables miss some clones; where compared with another copy, unresolved V genes account for less than half of the shortfall, and the remainder is unexplained. The sample has about 440,000 clones on record, less than 95% of them singletons. The ten most abundant clones make up approximately 4.3% of the sample.

Sequences were derived from peripheral blood, sampled in a trial of Ad26.COV2.S vaccine versus placebo. The receptors were sampled from a person between 18 and 65 years old who received the Ad26.COV2.S COVID-19 vaccine or a placebo.

The V call is TRBV4-2, the J call TRBJ2-1; D possibly uses TRBD1 or TRBD2 (5 bases each). The germline gives CDR1 LGHNA, CDR2 YNFKEQ. V dropped 1 base and J dropped 6 bases, with 16 bases sitting between them. The CDR3 is made up of 16 amino acids. The CDR3, as DNA: TGTGCCAGCAGCCAAGTCCGGGGCGAGGCTGGCAATGAGCAGTTCTTC. Translation gives CASSQVRGEAGNEQFF.

V usage is TRBV29-1 and J usage is TRBJ1-2; 7 nucleotides match TRBD1. V shed 6 bases and J 6 bases; nucleotides not matched to a gene: 10. Germline CDR1 is SQVTM and CDR2 is ANQGSEA. The CDR3 runs 13 residues. The CDR3 DNA reads as TGCAGCGTCCTAAGAACAGGGGTTCATGGCTACACCTTC. As protein: CSVLRTGVHGYTF.

The chain combines TRBV9 with TRBJ1-3; tentatively, D is TRBD1 (5 bases). Germline V gene data show CDR1 as SGDLS and CDR2 as YYNGEE. The CDR3 loop spans 15 amino acids. V lost 0 bases to trimming and J lost 4 bases, with 11 bases between them. CDR3 residues: CASSVDGGVGNTIYF. The CDR3 DNA is TGTGCCAGCAGCGTAGATGGAGGGGTCGGAAACACCATATATTTT. The entire variable domain, with the rest obtained from reference TRBV9 and TRBJ1-3, is as follows: DSGVTQTPKHLITATGQRVTLRCSPRSGDLSVYWYQQSLDQGLQFLIQYYNGEERAKGNILERFSAQQFPDLHSELNLSSLELGDSALYFCASSVDGGVGNTIYFGEGSWLTVV.

J is TRBJ2-7 and V is TRBV14; possibly TRBD1 for D (5 bases). The CDR3 consists of 16 residues. Trimming shortened V by 3 bases and J by 0 bases, and 15 bases separated the two germline ends. CDR1 is SGHDN, CDR2 FVKESK, per germline. The CDR3 nucleotides read TGTGCCAGCAGCCATCTTGCAGGGATCGGCTCCTACGAGCAGTACTTC. Amino acid sequence: CASSHLAGIGSYEQYF. The whole variable domain, filled in from reference TRBV14 and TRBJ2-7, reads EAGVTQFPSHSVIEKGQTVTLRCDPISGHDNLYWYRRVMGKEIKFLLHFVKESKQDESGMPNNRFLAERTGGTYSTLKVQPAELEDSGVYFCASSHLAGIGSYEQYFGPGTRLTVT.

As DNA, the CDR3 is TGTGCCAGCAGTTCGGGCCCTGGAAACACCATATATTTT. Translating gives CASSSGPGNTIYF. This chain uses TRBV7-3 with TRBJ1-3; the D is unclear. This CDR3 comprises 13 residues. The V and J ends lost 6 bases and 2 bases respectively, with 8 bases between them. Germline V gives CDR1 SGHTA, CDR2 FQGTGA.

This clone was counted at least ten times. The chain links TRBV27 to TRBJ2-7; 7 nucleotides line up with TRBD2. V was clipped by 5 bases and J by 4 bases; unmatched bases: 8. The germline V gene has CDR1 MNHEY and CDR2 SMNVEV (reference sequence). This CDR3 has 14 residues. CDR3: CASSESGTLYEQYF. In DNA form, the CDR3 reads TGTGCCAGCAGTGAGAGCGGGACCCTGTACGAGCAGTACTTC.

This clone was counted between two and nine times. The genes are TRBV5-1 and TRBJ1-2; D might be TRBD1 (5 bases). Trimming cost V 2 bases and J 3 bases, with 8 bases left between them. Looked up from germline, CDR1 is SGHRS and CDR2 is YFSETQ. The CDR3 runs 13 residues. As DNA, the CDR3 is TGCGCCAGCAGCTTTGGGGGGGACTATGGCTACACCTTC. This translates into CASSFGGDYGYTF.

This clone was seen only a few times. The chain links TRBV5-4 to TRBJ2-2; 11 bases align to TRBD2. Germline trimming cut 4 bases from V and 1 base from J; bases unmatched to any gene: 3. In germline, CDR1 is SGHNT, CDR2 YYREEE (reference sequence). This CDR3 is 16 amino acids long. Here the CDR3 reads CASSGTSGRNTGELFF. DNA of the CDR3: TGTGCCAGCAGCGGCACTAGCGGGAGGAACACCGGGGAGCTGTTTTTT.

This rearrangement joins TRBV19 to TRBJ2-7; 10 nucleotides match TRBD1. V gave up 4 bases and J gave up 5 bases; unmatched junction bases: 5. CDR1 and CDR2 (germline): LNHDA, SQIVND (reference sequence). CDR3 length: 14 amino acids. CDR3 bases: TGTGCCAGTAGTACCGGGACAGGGGTACACGAGCAGTACTTC. It translates to CASSTGTGVHEQYF.

The V gene is TRBV7-2, the J gene TRBJ2-7; D is uncertain. CDR1 SGHTA and CDR2 FQGNSA come from the germline V gene. The CDR3 covers 14 residues. Trimming took 4 bases from V and 1 from J, leaving 11 bases between them. The CDR3 DNA sequence: TGTGCCAGCAGCTCCCCGCCGGCTTCCTACGAGCAGTACTTC. As protein: CASSSPPASYEQYF.

V and J are TRBV7-9 and TRBJ2-7, with 12 bases that match TRBD1. J gave up 4 bases and V 4 bases, and 17 bases lay outside the gene matches. Germline V gene lookup returns CDR1 SEHNR and CDR2 FQNEAQ (reference sequence). CDR3 length equals 19 residues. The CDR3 here is CASSSATRSPGQGAYEQYF. The CDR3 DNA follows: TGTGCCAGCAGCTCGGCCACCCGGTCACCGGGACAGGGGGCTTACGAGCAGTACTTC.

The J gene is TRBJ1-2, the V gene TRBV29-1, with TRBD1 as a possible D gene (5 bases). Germline V CDR1 and CDR2: SQVTM, ANQGSEA. CDR3 length equals 12 residues. Trimming cost V 4 bases and J 2 bases, with 8 bases left between them. The CDR3 loop is CSVGGDNYGYTF. In DNA form, the CDR3 reads TGCAGCGTTGGGGGGGACAACTATGGCTACACCTTC.

The genes are TRBV13 and TRBJ2-7, with no clear D. Trimming cost V 3 bases and J 6 bases, with 9 bases left between them. This CDR3 spans 12 amino acids. Germline assignment: CDR1 PRHDT and CDR2 FYEKMQ (reference sequence). The CDR3 region has the DNA TGTGCCAGCAGCTTGGCCTCGGGCGAGCAGTACTTC. Protein: CASSLASGEQYF.

V gene TRBV30 combines with J gene TRBJ1-4; no clear D. The germline gives CDR1 GTSNPN, CDR2 SVGIG (reference sequence). V was cut by 5 bases and J by 8 bases, with 21 bases left in between. CDR3 length: 15 residues. The DNA of the CDR3 is TGTGCCTGGGCCCGAATGGAGGGAGTTGGCGAAAAACTGTTTTTT. It yields the protein CAWARMEGVGEKLFF.

V gene TRBV29-1 combines with J gene TRBJ2-5; no clear D. CDR1 is SQVTM and CDR2 is ANQGSEA in the germline V gene. This CDR3 spans 12 amino acids. Trimming pared 4 bases from V and 5 bases from J, leaving 11 bases between. CDR3 in amino acids: CSVVGSRETQYF. The CDR3, as DNA: TGCAGCGTTGTGGGGTCGAGGGAGACCCAGTACTTC.

The rearrangement links TRBV3-1 (or the pseudogene TRBV3-2) to TRBJ1-2; D remains ambiguous. CDR1 LGHDT and CDR2 YNNKEL come from the germline V gene (reference sequence). CDR3 length equals 9 residues. Trimming cost V 7 bases and J 5 bases, with 2 bases left between them. The CDR3 region is CASTYGYTF. Written as DNA, the CDR3 is TGTGCCAGCACATATGGCTACACCTTC.

This sequence joins TRBV9 and TRBJ2-2, with D hard to call. CDR3 length equals 13 residues. V was shortened by 0 bases and J by 5 bases, with 5 bases between the two germline ends. Germline values: CDR1 SGDLS, CDR2 YYNGEE. CDR3 amino acids: CASSVGATGELFF. As DNA, the CDR3 is TGTGCCAGCAGCGTAGGGGCAACCGGGGAGCTGTTTTTT. The full variable domain, in which reference TRBV9 and TRBJ2-2 provide the parts outside the CDR3, is DSGVTQTPKHLITATGQRVTLRCSPRSGDLSVYWYQQSLDQGLQFLIQYYNGEERAKGNILERFSAQQFPDLHSELNLSSLELGDSALYFCASSVGATGELFFGEGSRLTVL.

This clone was found a few times. The chain links TRBV7-3 to TRBJ2-7; weak D call: TRBD1 (5 bases). Germline V gives CDR1 SGHTA, CDR2 FQGTGA. The CDR3 is made up of 14 amino acids. The V end lost 5 bases, the J end lost 1 base, and 12 bases lay between the germline ends. The CDR3 here is CASSRFQGSYEQYF. CDR3 nucleotide sequence: TGTGCCAGCAGCCGCTTCCAGGGATCCTACGAGCAGTACTTC.

The chain carries TRBV10-3 and TRBJ2-1, with 11 bases fitting TRBD2. The CDR3 covers 17 residues. Germline loops: CDR1 ENHRY, CDR2 SYGVKD. The J segment lost 3 bases and the V segment lost 6 bases, leaving 10 bases of the junction unmatched. The CDR3 DNA sequence: TGTGCCATCAGCTTTAGCGGGAGGGCCGGGGTCTACAATGAGCAGTTCTTC. Amino acids: CAISFSGRAGVYNEQFF.

The genes are TRBV10-3 and TRBJ2-2, with D possibly matching TRBD1 (6 bases). The CDR3 length is 16 residues. The germline gives CDR1 ENHRY, CDR2 SYGVKD. V was cut by 7 bases and J by 1 base, with 16 bases left in between. This CDR3 is CAINRDNSRNTGELFF. As DNA, the CDR3 is TGTGCCATCAACCGGGACAATTCCCGGAACACCGGGGAGCTGTTTTTT.

V and J are TRBV6-4 and TRBJ2-3; D unresolved. Per germline, CDR1 MRHNA and CDR2 SNTAGT. V was pared by 6 bases and J by 2 bases, with 12 bases between. CDR3 length equals 14 residues. The CDR3 nucleotides are TGTGCCAGCAGCGCCGGGCTCCACACAGATACGCAGTATTTT. Protein: CASSAGLHTDTQYF.

This chain links TRBV7-9 with TRBJ1-4, with D possibly TRBD1 on 5 matching bases. The length of the CDR3 is 16 residues. Germline CDR1 reads SEHNR; CDR2 reads FQNEAQ (reference sequence). Trimming took off 2 bases at V and 0 bases at J, with 10 bases between the two ends. In DNA, the CDR3 is TGTGCCAGCAGCTTATACCCCAGGGCAACTAATGAAAAACTGTTTTTT. This translates into CASSLYPRATNEKLFF.

The DNA for the CDR3 is TGTGCCAGCAGCTTAGTGCTCCTAGGACAGAGGAGCTCCTACGAGCAGTACTTC. Translated: CASSLVLLGQRSSYEQYF. The chain combines TRBV7-2 with TRBJ2-7, with a possible D match to TRBD1 (6 bases). The V end was cut by 1 base, the J end by 0 bases, with 19 bases between. CDR3 length equals 18 residues. Per germline, CDR1 SGHTA and CDR2 FQGNSA.

The rearrangement links TRBV7-9 to TRBJ2-7; 10 bases are shared with TRBD1. Germline loops: CDR1 SEHNR, CDR2 FQNEAQ (reference sequence). This CDR3 spans 12 amino acids. V lost 11 bases to trimming and J lost 6 bases; unmatched junction nucleotides: 7. The CDR3 region is CAGGTGDSEQYF. The CDR3 DNA reads TGTGCCGGTGGGACAGGGGATAGCGAGCAGTACTTC.

Only one count was recorded for this clone. The genes are TRBV7-8 and TRBJ2-7, with TRBD2 matching 9 bases. Germline trimming cut 1 base from V and 3 bases from J; bases unmatched to any gene: 10. The germline CDR1 and CDR2 sequences are SGHVS and FQNEAQ. The CDR3 extends over 17 amino acids. Here the CDR3 reads CASSLGVAGVSIYEQYF. CDR3 DNA sequence: TGTGCCAGCAGCTTAGGGGTAGCGGGAGTGAGTATCTACGAGCAGTACTTC.

As DNA, the CDR3 is TGTGCCAGCAGTGAGTCAGGCCTTTACGAGCAGTACTTC. Encoded protein: CASSESGLYEQYF. This chain connects TRBV2 to TRBJ2-7; no definite D call. Germline lookup yields CDR1 SNHLY and CDR2 FYNNEI. There are 13 residues in the CDR3. V shed 3 bases and J shed 4 bases, with 10 bases lying between them.